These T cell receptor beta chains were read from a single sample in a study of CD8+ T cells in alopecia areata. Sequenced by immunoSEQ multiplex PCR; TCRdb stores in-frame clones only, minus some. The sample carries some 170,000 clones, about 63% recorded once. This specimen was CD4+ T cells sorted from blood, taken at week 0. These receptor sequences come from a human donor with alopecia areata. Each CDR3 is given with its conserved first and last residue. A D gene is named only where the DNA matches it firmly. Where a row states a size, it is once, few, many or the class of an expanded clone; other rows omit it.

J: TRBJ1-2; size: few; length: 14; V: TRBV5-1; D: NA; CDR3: CASSLEQATYGYTF; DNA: TGCGCCAGCAGCTTGGAACAGGCGACCTATGGCTACACCTTC
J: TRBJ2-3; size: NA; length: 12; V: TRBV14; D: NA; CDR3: CASSQDTGTQYF; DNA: TGTGCCAGCAGCCAAGATACGGGGACGCAGTATTTT
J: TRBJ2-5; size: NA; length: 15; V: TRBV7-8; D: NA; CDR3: CASSDNLRLQETQYF; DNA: TGTGCCAGCAGCGACAATCTGAGGCTCCAAGAGACCCAGTACTTC
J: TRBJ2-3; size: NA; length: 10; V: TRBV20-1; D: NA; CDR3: CSASKDTQYF; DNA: TGCAGTGCATCGAAAGATACGCAGTATTTT
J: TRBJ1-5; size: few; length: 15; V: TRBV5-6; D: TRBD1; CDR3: CASSFRTGRDQPQHF; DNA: TGTGCCAGCAGCTTTCGGACAGGGAGGGACCAGCCCCAGCATTTT
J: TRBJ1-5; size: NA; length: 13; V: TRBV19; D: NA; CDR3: CATARDSNQPQHF; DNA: TGTGCCACAGCCCGGGACAGCAATCAGCCCCAGCATTTT
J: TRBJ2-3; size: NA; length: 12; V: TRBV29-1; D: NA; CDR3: CSVRGSTDTQYF; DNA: TGCAGCGTTCGAGGTAGCACAGATACGCAGTATTTT
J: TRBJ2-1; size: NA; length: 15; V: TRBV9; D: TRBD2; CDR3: CASSGLAGTFTEQFF; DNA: TGTGCCAGCAGCGGACTAGCGGGGACATTCACAGAGCAGTTCTTC
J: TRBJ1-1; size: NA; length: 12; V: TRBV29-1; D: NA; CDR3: CSVSGLNTEAFF; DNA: TGCAGCGTTTCAGGACTAAACACTGAAGCTTTCTTT
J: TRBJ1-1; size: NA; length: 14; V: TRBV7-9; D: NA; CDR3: CASSPGGSDPEAFF; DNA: TGTGCCAGCAGCCCCGGGGGGTCTGACCCTGAAGCTTTCTTT
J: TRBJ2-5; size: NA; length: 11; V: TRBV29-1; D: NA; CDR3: CSAHFGETQYF; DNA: TGCAGCGCCCATTTCGGAGAGACCCAGTACTTC
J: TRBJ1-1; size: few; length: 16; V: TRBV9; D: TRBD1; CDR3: CASSVDPTGRNTEAFF; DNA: TGTGCCAGCAGCGTAGATCCGACAGGGCGGAACACTGAAGCTTTCTTT
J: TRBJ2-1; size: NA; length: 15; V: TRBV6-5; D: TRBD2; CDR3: CASSSRTSSYNEQFF; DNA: TGTGCCAGCAGTTCCCGGACTAGCTCCTACAATGAGCAGTTCTTC
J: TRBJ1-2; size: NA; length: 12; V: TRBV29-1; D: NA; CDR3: CSVEADSYGYTF; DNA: TGCAGCGTTGAGGCTGATTCCTATGGCTACACCTTC
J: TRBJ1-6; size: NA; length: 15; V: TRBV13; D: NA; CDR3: CASSPNGGSNSPLHF; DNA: TGTGCCAGCAGCCCGAATGGGGGTTCCAATTCACCCCTCCACTTT
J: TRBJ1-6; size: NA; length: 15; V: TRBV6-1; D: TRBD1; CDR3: CASSNLPGQGVNLHF; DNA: TGTGCCAGCAGCAACCTGCCGGGACAGGGGGTGAATCTCCACTTT
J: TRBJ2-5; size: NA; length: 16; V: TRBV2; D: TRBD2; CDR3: CASTLGGAETSKTQYF; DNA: TGTGCCAGCACGCTCGGGGGGGCCGAGACGTCGAAGACCCAGTACTTC
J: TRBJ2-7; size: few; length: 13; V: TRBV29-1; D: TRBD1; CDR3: CSVVDRGSDEQYF; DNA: TGCAGCGTTGTCGACAGGGGGTCAGACGAGCAGTACTTC
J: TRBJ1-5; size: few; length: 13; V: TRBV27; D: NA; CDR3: CASRSGVRQPQHF; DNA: TGTGCCAGCAGATCAGGGGTGAGGCAGCCCCAGCATTTT
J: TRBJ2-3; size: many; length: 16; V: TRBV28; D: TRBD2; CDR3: CASSNLAGEFPDTQYF; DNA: TGTGCCAGCAGTAACTTAGCGGGGGAGTTTCCAGATACGCAGTATTTT
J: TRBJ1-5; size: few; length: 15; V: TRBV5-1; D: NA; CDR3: CASSQEGGGNQPQHF; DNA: TGCGCCAGCAGCCAGGAGGGGGGTGGAAATCAGCCCCAGCATTTT
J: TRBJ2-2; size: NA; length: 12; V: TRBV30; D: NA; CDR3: CAWSYYTGELFF; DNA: TGTGCCTGGAGTTACTACACCGGGGAGCTGTTTTTT
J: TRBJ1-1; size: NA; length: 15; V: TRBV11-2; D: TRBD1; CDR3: CASSLTDRAGTEAFF; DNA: TGTGCCAGCAGCCTCACTGACAGGGCCGGCACTGAAGCTTTCTTT
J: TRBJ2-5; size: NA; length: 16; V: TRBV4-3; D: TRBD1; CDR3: CASSLTGTGSQETQYF; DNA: TGCGCCAGCAGCCTTACAGGGACAGGGTCTCAAGAGACCCAGTACTTC
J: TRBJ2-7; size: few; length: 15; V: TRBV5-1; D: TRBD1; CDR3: CASIPGQGAAYEQYF; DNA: TGCGCCAGCATTCCGGGACAGGGAGCGGCCTACGAGCAGTACTTC
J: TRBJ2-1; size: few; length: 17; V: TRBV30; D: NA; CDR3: CAWSSLWGGRNQNEQFF; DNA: TGTGCCTGGAGTTCTTTATGGGGGGGCCGGAATCAGAATGAGCAGTTCTTC
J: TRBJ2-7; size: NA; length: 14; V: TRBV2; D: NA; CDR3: CASRLRDPRYEQYF; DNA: TGTGCCAGCAGGTTACGGGATCCCCGATACGAGCAGTACTTC
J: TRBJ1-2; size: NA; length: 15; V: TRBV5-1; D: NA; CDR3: CASSLGPGPNYGYTF; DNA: TGCGCCAGCAGCTTGGGGCCAGGACCTAACTATGGCTACACCTTC
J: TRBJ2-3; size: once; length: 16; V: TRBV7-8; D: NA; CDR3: CASSGGPHLGTDTQYF; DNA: TGTGCCAGCAGCGGCGGGCCCCACCTAGGAACAGATACGCAGTATTTT
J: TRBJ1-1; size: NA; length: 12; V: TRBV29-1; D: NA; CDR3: CSVDRAGKEAFF; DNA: TGCAGCGTTGACAGGGCAGGGAAAGAAGCTTTCTTT
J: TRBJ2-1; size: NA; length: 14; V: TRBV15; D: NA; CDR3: CATEGKGSIDEQFF; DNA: TGTGCCACGGAGGGTAAAGGCTCTATCGATGAGCAGTTCTTC
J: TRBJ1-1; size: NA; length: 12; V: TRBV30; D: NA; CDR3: CAYGWMNTEAFF; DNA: TGTGCCTATGGATGGATGAACACTGAAGCTTTCTTT
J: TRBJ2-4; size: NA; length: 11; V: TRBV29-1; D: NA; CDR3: CSLSDRNIQYF; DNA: TGCAGCCTCTCGGACAGAAACATTCAGTACTTC
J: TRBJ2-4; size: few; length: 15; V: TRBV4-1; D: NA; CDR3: CASSQEPGPKNIQYF; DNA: TGCGCCAGCAGCCAAGAACCCGGACCCAAAAACATTCAGTACTTC
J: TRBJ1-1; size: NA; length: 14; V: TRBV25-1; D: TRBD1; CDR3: CASSLGQPNTEAFF; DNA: TGTGCCAGCAGCCTGGGACAGCCGAACACTGAAGCTTTCTTT
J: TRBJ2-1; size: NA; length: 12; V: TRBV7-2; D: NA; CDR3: CASASSYNEQFF; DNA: TGTGCCTCGGCATCCTCCTACAATGAGCAGTTCTTC
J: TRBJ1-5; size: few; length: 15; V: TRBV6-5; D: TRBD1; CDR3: CASKTSGGANQPQHF; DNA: TGTGCCAGCAAGACGTCAGGGGGCGCAAATCAGCCCCAGCATTTT
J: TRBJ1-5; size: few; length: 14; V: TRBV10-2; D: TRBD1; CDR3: CASSEGQAGQPQHF; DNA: TGCGCCAGCAGTGAAGGACAGGCCGGGCAGCCCCAGCATTTT
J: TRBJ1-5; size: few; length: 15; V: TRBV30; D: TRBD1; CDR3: CAWSALGQGGQPQHF; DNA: TGTGCCTGGAGCGCCCTGGGACAGGGAGGTCAGCCCCAGCATTTT
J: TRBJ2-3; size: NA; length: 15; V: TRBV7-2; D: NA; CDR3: CASSSAGAGADTQYF; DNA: TGTGCCAGCAGCTCGGCAGGGGCAGGAGCAGATACGCAGTATTTT
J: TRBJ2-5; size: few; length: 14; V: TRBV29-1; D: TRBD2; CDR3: CSVGSSGLQETQYF; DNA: TGCAGCGTTGGATCTAGCGGGCTCCAAGAGACCCAGTACTTC
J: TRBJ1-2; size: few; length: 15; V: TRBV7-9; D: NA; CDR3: CASSPTGVVTNGYTF; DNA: TGTGCCAGCAGCCCGACGGGGGTTGTAACGAATGGCTACACCTTC
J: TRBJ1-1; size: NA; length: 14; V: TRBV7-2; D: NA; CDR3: CASSLAVGGTEAFF; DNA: TGTGCCAGCAGCTTAGCGGTGGGAGGCACTGAAGCTTTCTTT
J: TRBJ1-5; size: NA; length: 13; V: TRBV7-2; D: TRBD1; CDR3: CASSRDRRQPQHF; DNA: TGTGCCAGCAGCCGGGACAGGAGGCAGCCCCAGCATTTT
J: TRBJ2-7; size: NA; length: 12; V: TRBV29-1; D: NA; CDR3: CSAMEGTYEQYF; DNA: TGCAGCGCGATGGAGGGAACGTACGAGCAGTACTTC
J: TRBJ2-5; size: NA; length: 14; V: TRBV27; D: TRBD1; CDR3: CASSPGQGLGTQYF; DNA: TGTGCCAGCAGTCCGGGACAGGGGTTGGGGACCCAGTACTTC
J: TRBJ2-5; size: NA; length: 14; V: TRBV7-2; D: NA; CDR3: CASSLTPREETQYF; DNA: TGTGCCAGCAGCCTGACTCCACGAGAAGAGACCCAGTACTTC
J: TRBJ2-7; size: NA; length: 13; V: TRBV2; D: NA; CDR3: CASSEQGISEQYF; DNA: TGTGCCAGCAGTGAACAGGGTATCTCCGAGCAGTACTTC
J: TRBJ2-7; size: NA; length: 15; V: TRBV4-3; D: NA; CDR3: CASSQDSGSVYEQYF; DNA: TGCGCCAGCAGCCAAGATTCTGGATCTGTCTACGAGCAGTACTTC
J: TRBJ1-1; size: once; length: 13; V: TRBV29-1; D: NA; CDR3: CSAGPGQNTEAFF; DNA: TGCAGCGCAGGCCCGGGACAGAACACTGAAGCTTTCTTT
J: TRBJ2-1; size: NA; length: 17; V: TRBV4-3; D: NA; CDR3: CASSQEASVRSQNEQFF; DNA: TGCGCCAGCAGCCAAGAAGCGTCCGTCCGGAGCCAAAATGAGCAGTTCTTC